The rows below give T cell receptor beta chains drawn from one sample of a study of cytomegalovirus exposure and HLA in healthy donors. Here immunoSEQ multiplex PCR was the method, and the copy in TCRdb shows in-frame clones only, minus some. The top ten hold about 2% of the sample, which has more than 95,000 clones, more than 65% seen once. The sample comprised PBMCs. These receptors were obtained from a man aged 18 to 30 in good health and CMV-seronegative. CDR3s include the opening cysteine and the closing phenylalanine or tryptophan. A D gene is named only where the DNA matches it firmly. The size entry is marked missing in some rows and otherwise reads once, few, many or a size class.

j_call: TRBJ2-3
d_call: NA
v_call: TRBV30
clone_size: NA
cdr3_nt: TGTGCCTGGAGCCGTAGCGAGGATACGCAGTATTTT
cdr3_aa: CAWSRSEDTQYF

j_call: TRBJ1-2
d_call: NA
v_call: TRBV7-2
clone_size: NA
cdr3_nt: TGTGCCAGCAGCCCCCCAGGCTACACCTTC
cdr3_aa: CASSPPGYTF

j_call: TRBJ1-2
d_call: NA
v_call: TRBV27
clone_size: once
cdr3_nt: TGTGCCAGCAGCCAATCCGGGGGGCCTAACTATGGCTACACCTTC
cdr3_aa: CASSQSGGPNYGYTF

j_call: TRBJ2-5
d_call: NA
v_call: TRBV9
clone_size: NA
cdr3_nt: TGTGCCAGCAACACAGGGTCCCAAGAGACCCAGTACTTC
cdr3_aa: CASNTGSQETQYF

j_call: TRBJ1-2
d_call: NA
v_call: TRBV29-1
clone_size: NA
cdr3_nt: TGCAGCGTTGAAGACCGGGACTCAGGAGGGGGCTACACCTTC
cdr3_aa: CSVEDRDSGGGYTF

j_call: TRBJ1-2
d_call: NA
v_call: TRBV6-6
clone_size: NA
cdr3_nt: TGTGCCAGCAGTAGAGACGGGGCTAACTATGGCTACACCTTC
cdr3_aa: CASSRDGANYGYTF

j_call: TRBJ2-3
d_call: NA
v_call: TRBV5-1
clone_size: NA
cdr3_nt: TGCGCCAGCAGCTTACGAGGTATTAACACAGATACGCAGTATTTT
cdr3_aa: CASSLRGINTDTQYF

j_call: TRBJ2-7
d_call: NA
v_call: TRBV5-1
clone_size: NA
cdr3_nt: TGCGCCAGCAGCTTAGGAACAGGGACCTACGAGCAGTACTTC
cdr3_aa: CASSLGTGTYEQYF

j_call: TRBJ2-3
d_call: TRBD2
v_call: TRBV18
clone_size: NA
cdr3_nt: TGTGCCAGCTCACCATTGCCCGGGACTAGCGGGGGGCCCACCGATACGCAGTATTTT
cdr3_aa: CASSPLPGTSGGPTDTQYF

j_call: TRBJ1-1
d_call: TRBD1
v_call: TRBV7-2
clone_size: NA
cdr3_nt: TGTGCCAGCAGCTTACGGACAGGGGGGACTGAAGCTTTCTTT
cdr3_aa: CASSLRTGGTEAFF

j_call: TRBJ2-5
d_call: TRBD2
v_call: TRBV7-2
clone_size: few
cdr3_nt: TGTGCCAGCAGCTTGGAAGTGGAAGCGGGGGGTCAAGAGACCCAGTACTTC
cdr3_aa: CASSLEVEAGGQETQYF

j_call: TRBJ2-1
d_call: NA
v_call: TRBV29-1
clone_size: NA
cdr3_nt: TGCAGCGTTGAAAGGACCTTGAGGGGACACTCCTACAATGAGCAGTTCTTC
cdr3_aa: CSVERTLRGHSYNEQFF

j_call: TRBJ1-4
d_call: NA
v_call: TRBV6-6
clone_size: few
cdr3_nt: TGTGCCAGCAGTTACTGGACGGAGGAGGGAAAACTGTTTTTT
cdr3_aa: CASSYWTEEGKLFF

j_call: TRBJ1-1
d_call: TRBD1
v_call: TRBV13
clone_size: few
cdr3_nt: TGTGCCAGCAGCTCAGAAGGGACAGCGGGCACTGAAGCTTTCTTT
cdr3_aa: CASSSEGTAGTEAFF

j_call: TRBJ1-1
d_call: NA
v_call: TRBV7-2
clone_size: NA
cdr3_nt: TGTGCCAGCAGCTTAGACGAAGCCACTGAAGCTTTCTTT
cdr3_aa: CASSLDEATEAFF

j_call: TRBJ1-6
d_call: TRBD1
v_call: TRBV27
clone_size: NA
cdr3_nt: TGTGCCAGCAGTTCCGGACAGGGGAGCTCACCCCTCCACTTT
cdr3_aa: CASSSGQGSSPLHF

j_call: TRBJ2-5
d_call: TRBD1
v_call: TRBV7-6
clone_size: NA
cdr3_nt: TGTGCCAGCAGCGACCCCGGGACAGCCCAAGAGACCCAGTACTTC
cdr3_aa: CASSDPGTAQETQYF

j_call: TRBJ1-2
d_call: NA
v_call: TRBV2
clone_size: NA
cdr3_nt: TGTGCCAGCAGTGAAGCGGGGCGGGGCTATGGCTACACCTTC
cdr3_aa: CASSEAGRGYGYTF

j_call: TRBJ2-3
d_call: NA
v_call: TRBV6-6
clone_size: NA
cdr3_nt: TGTGCCAGCAACGTAGGAGCTGATACGCAGTATTTT
cdr3_aa: CASNVGADTQYF

j_call: TRBJ2-7
d_call: TRBD1
v_call: TRBV4-2
clone_size: few
cdr3_nt: TGTGCCAGCAGCCAAGGCTGGGACAGCTCCTACGAGCAGTACTTC
cdr3_aa: CASSQGWDSSYEQYF

j_call: TRBJ1-4
d_call: TRBD1
v_call: TRBV7-9
clone_size: once
cdr3_nt: TGTGCCAGCAGCTTAGGTCGGACAGGCCTTGCAACTAATGAAAAACTGTTTTTT
cdr3_aa: CASSLGRTGLATNEKLFF

j_call: TRBJ1-5
d_call: NA
v_call: TRBV6-6
clone_size: NA
cdr3_nt: TGTGCCAGCAGCAGTCAGGGTCAGCCCCAGCATTTT
cdr3_aa: CASSSQGQPQHF

j_call: TRBJ2-1
d_call: TRBD2
v_call: TRBV5-4
clone_size: NA
cdr3_nt: TGTGCCAGCAGCGCCCGGGGCGGGGGGCTGGGTGAGCAGTTCTTC
cdr3_aa: CASSARGGGLGEQFF

j_call: TRBJ1-6
d_call: NA
v_call: TRBV28
clone_size: NA
cdr3_nt: TGTGCCAGCAGTACCTCATCAGGCTCCTATAATTCACCCCTCCACTTT
cdr3_aa: CASSTSSGSYNSPLHF

j_call: TRBJ2-3
d_call: TRBD1
v_call: TRBV5-4
clone_size: NA
cdr3_nt: TGTGCCAGCAGCGACGGGGACAGGGGGAGGGCAGATACGCAGTATTTT
cdr3_aa: CASSDGDRGRADTQYF

j_call: TRBJ2-5
d_call: TRBD2
v_call: TRBV2
clone_size: few
cdr3_nt: TGTGCCAGCAGTGAGGTCCCGGGGGGGACCCAGTACTTC
cdr3_aa: CASSEVPGGTQYF

j_call: TRBJ2-2
d_call: TRBD1
v_call: TRBV4-2
clone_size: NA
cdr3_nt: TGTGCCAGCAGCCAGGGACAGGGGCCTGGGGGCGGGGAGCTGTTTTTT
cdr3_aa: CASSQGQGPGGGELFF

j_call: TRBJ2-4
d_call: NA
v_call: TRBV5-6
clone_size: NA
cdr3_nt: TGTGCCAGCAGCTCGGGAGAGTTGAGACTAGCCAAAAACATTCAGTACTTC
cdr3_aa: CASSSGELRLAKNIQYF

j_call: TRBJ1-1
d_call: TRBD1
v_call: TRBV19
clone_size: NA
cdr3_nt: TGTGCCAGTAGTATTCTGGGGACAGGGGGAGGGAACACTGAAGCTTTCTTT
cdr3_aa: CASSILGTGGGNTEAFF

j_call: TRBJ2-2
d_call: NA
v_call: TRBV7-3
clone_size: NA
cdr3_nt: TGTGCCAGCAGCTTAGTGGGGGGTGACACCGGGGAGCTGTTTTTT
cdr3_aa: CASSLVGGDTGELFF

j_call: TRBJ2-5
d_call: TRBD2
v_call: TRBV9
clone_size: NA
cdr3_nt: TGTGCCAGCAGCGGACTAGCAGGGGAGACCCAGTACTTC
cdr3_aa: CASSGLAGETQYF

j_call: TRBJ1-1
d_call: NA
v_call: TRBV15
clone_size: NA
cdr3_nt: TGTGCCACCAGCAGAGGAGAGGTGGAATGGGTGAACACTGAAGCTTTCTTT
cdr3_aa: CATSRGEVEWVNTEAFF

j_call: TRBJ1-3
d_call: TRBD1
v_call: TRBV6-1
clone_size: NA
cdr3_nt: TGTGCCAGCAGAAGGGACAGGGAACGAAACACCATATATTTT
cdr3_aa: CASRRDRERNTIYF

j_call: TRBJ1-2
d_call: NA
v_call: TRBV19
clone_size: NA
cdr3_nt: TGTGCCAGTAGTATAGACTTACAGGGCGGTGGTGGCTACACCTTC
cdr3_aa: CASSIDLQGGGGYTF

j_call: TRBJ2-1
d_call: TRBD1
v_call: TRBV6-6
clone_size: NA
cdr3_nt: TGTGCCAGCAGTGACTCGGACAGGGGAAATTACGAGCAGTTCTTC
cdr3_aa: CASSDSDRGNYEQFF

j_call: TRBJ1-4
d_call: TRBD1
v_call: TRBV6-6
clone_size: NA
cdr3_nt: TGTGCCAGCAGGACGGGACAGCTAAATGAAAAACTGTTTTTT
cdr3_aa: CASRTGQLNEKLFF

j_call: TRBJ1-2
d_call: NA
v_call: TRBV6-4
clone_size: NA
cdr3_nt: TGTGCCAGCAGTGAGGGGAGCACCAACTATGGCTACACCTTC
cdr3_aa: CASSEGSTNYGYTF

j_call: TRBJ2-2
d_call: NA
v_call: TRBV4-1
clone_size: NA
cdr3_nt: TGCGCCAGCAGCCAAGATCTTAGGGGGAAGAACACCGGGGAGCTGTTTTTT
cdr3_aa: CASSQDLRGKNTGELFF

j_call: TRBJ2-7
d_call: NA
v_call: TRBV18
clone_size: NA
cdr3_nt: TGTGCCAGCTCACCGACCACACTTACAGGGACCCGCTACGAGCAGTACTTC
cdr3_aa: CASSPTTLTGTRYEQYF

j_call: TRBJ1-3
d_call: NA
v_call: TRBV6-1
clone_size: few
cdr3_nt: TGTGCCAGCAGGTTTGTCGGTGGAAACACCATATATTTT
cdr3_aa: CASRFVGGNTIYF

j_call: TRBJ2-3
d_call: TRBD2
v_call: TRBV18
clone_size: NA
cdr3_nt: TGTGCCAGCTCACCAACTAGCGGGACAAGGGGCACAGATACGCAGTATTTT
cdr3_aa: CASSPTSGTRGTDTQYF

j_call: TRBJ2-1
d_call: TRBD1
v_call: TRBV7-2
clone_size: NA
cdr3_nt: TGTGCCAGCAGCACACAGGGGAACTCCTACAATGAGCAGTTCTTC
cdr3_aa: CASSTQGNSYNEQFF

j_call: TRBJ1-1
d_call: TRBD1
v_call: TRBV4-2
clone_size: NA
cdr3_nt: TGTGCCAGCAGCCAAGACGGGACAGGGGCGGTCCAAGCTTTCTTT
cdr3_aa: CASSQDGTGAVQAFF

j_call: TRBJ1-1
d_call: NA
v_call: TRBV7-2
clone_size: once
cdr3_nt: TGTGCCAGCAGCTTCTGGGGGGGACACACTGAAGCTTTCTTT
cdr3_aa: CASSFWGGHTEAFF

j_call: TRBJ2-5
d_call: TRBD2
v_call: TRBV29-1
clone_size: NA
cdr3_nt: TGCAGCGCCGCCGGGACTAGCGGGGGCCCTCTTTATAAGGAGACCCAGTACTTC
cdr3_aa: CSAAGTSGGPLYKETQYF

j_call: TRBJ2-1
d_call: TRBD1
v_call: TRBV5-4
clone_size: few
cdr3_nt: TGTGCCAGCAGCCGGGACAGGTACAATGAGCAGTTCTTC
cdr3_aa: CASSRDRYNEQFF

j_call: TRBJ1-6
d_call: NA
v_call: TRBV7-6
clone_size: NA
cdr3_nt: TGTGCCAGCAGCCCTACAGGCTCAGGGATCAACTCACCCCTCCACTTT
cdr3_aa: CASSPTGSGINSPLHF

j_call: TRBJ2-3
d_call: NA
v_call: TRBV5-4
clone_size: NA
cdr3_nt: TGTGCCAGCAGAGGAGGTACTAGCACAGATACGCAGTATTTT
cdr3_aa: CASRGGTSTDTQYF

j_call: TRBJ1-2
d_call: NA
v_call: TRBV10-3
clone_size: NA
cdr3_nt: TGTGCCATCAGTGAGTCGGACACAAACGGCTATGGCTACACCTTC
cdr3_aa: CAISESDTNGYGYTF

j_call: TRBJ1-2
d_call: NA
v_call: TRBV10-3
clone_size: NA
cdr3_nt: TGTGCCATCACCGCGGGGAACTATGGCTACACCTTC
cdr3_aa: CAITAGNYGYTF

j_call: TRBJ2-5
d_call: NA
v_call: TRBV18
clone_size: NA
cdr3_nt: TGTGCCAGCTCACCTCGACTGAACCAAGAGACCCAGTACTTC
cdr3_aa: CASSPRLNQETQYF

j_call: TRBJ1-1
d_call: NA
v_call: TRBV5-1
clone_size: NA
cdr3_nt: TGCGCCAGCATTCAGGTTGAGGGAGGCACTGAAGCTTTCTTT
cdr3_aa: CASIQVEGGTEAFF

j_call: TRBJ2-7
d_call: NA
v_call: TRBV27
clone_size: few
cdr3_nt: TGTGCCAGCAGAGCCGGGGGTGTATTATCCTACGAGCAGTACTTC
cdr3_aa: CASRAGGVLSYEQYF

j_call: TRBJ1-6
d_call: NA
v_call: TRBV6-5
clone_size: few
cdr3_nt: TGTGCCAGCAGAGACTCGGGGGGCTCTTCACCCCTCCACTTT
cdr3_aa: CASRDSGGSSPLHF

j_call: TRBJ2-7
d_call: NA
v_call: TRBV21-1
clone_size: NA
cdr3_nt: TGTGCCAGCAGCAAATCGGAGGCAATCCCACACAAGGCTTACGAGCAGTACTTC
cdr3_aa: CASSKSEAIPHKAYEQYF